This entry features one T cell receptor (beta chain) sequence. From germline, CDR1 is MNHEY and CDR2 SMNVEV (reference sequence). There are 14 residues in the CDR3. V lost 4 bases to trimming and J lost 6 bases; unmatched junction nucleotides: 8. The PCR had 60 Vbeta and 13 Jbeta primers. TCRdb keeps only in-frame clones here, not all; method: immunoSEQ multiplex PCR. The data show some 130,000 clones, with approximately 80% seen just once and 2% held by the top ten. The data were obtained in a study of cytomegalovirus exposure and HLA in healthy donors. Although they were nominally healthy when sampled, donors likely had unrecorded immune exposures.

The specimen was PBMCs. The chain combines TRBV27 with TRBJ2-7, with 8 positions matching TRBD1. The source is a man younger than 30 in good health and CMV-seronegative. The CDR3 region has the DNA TGTGCCAGCAGTTCGACAGGGGAGTACGGCGAGCAGTACGTC. Translated, it gives CASSSTGEYGEQYV.